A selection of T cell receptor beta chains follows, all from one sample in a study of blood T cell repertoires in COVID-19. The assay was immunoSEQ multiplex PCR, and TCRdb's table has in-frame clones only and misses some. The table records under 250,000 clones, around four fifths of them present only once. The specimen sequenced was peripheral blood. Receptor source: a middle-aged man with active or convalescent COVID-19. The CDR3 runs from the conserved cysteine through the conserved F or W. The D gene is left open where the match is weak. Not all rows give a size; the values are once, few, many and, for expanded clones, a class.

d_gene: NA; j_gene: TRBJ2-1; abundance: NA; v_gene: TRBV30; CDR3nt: TGTGCCTGGAGAGCAAACCACAATGAGCAGTTCTTC; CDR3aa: CAWRANHNEQFF
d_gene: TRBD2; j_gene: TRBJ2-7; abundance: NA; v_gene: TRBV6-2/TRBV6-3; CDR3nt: TGTGCCAGCAGTTACTCCCCAGGGACTAGCGGGAGATCGTACGAGCAGTACTTC; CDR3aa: CASSYSPGTSGRSYEQYF
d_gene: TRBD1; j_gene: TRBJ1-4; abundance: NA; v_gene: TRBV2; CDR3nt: TGTGCCAGCAGCCGGGACAGGGGGAATGAAAAACTGTTTTTT; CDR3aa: CASSRDRGNEKLFF
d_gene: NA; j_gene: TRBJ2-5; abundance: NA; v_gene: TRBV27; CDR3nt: TGTGCCAGCAGTTTAGGAGCCGGGGAGACCCAGTACTTC; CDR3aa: CASSLGAGETQYF
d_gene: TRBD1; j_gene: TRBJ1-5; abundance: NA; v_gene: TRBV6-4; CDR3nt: TGTGCCAGCAGTGACTCTTTGTACAGGGGGGGTCAGCCCCAGCATTTT; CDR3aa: CASSDSLYRGGQPQHF
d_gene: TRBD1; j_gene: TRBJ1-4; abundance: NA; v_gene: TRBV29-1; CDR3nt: TGCAGCGCACCCGGGACAGGGAGTGAAAAACTGTTTTTT; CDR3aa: CSAPGTGSEKLFF
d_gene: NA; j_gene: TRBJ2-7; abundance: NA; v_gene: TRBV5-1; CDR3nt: TGCGCCAGCAGCTTGGCCGGAGTGGACGAGCAGTACTTC; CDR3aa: CASSLAGVDEQYF
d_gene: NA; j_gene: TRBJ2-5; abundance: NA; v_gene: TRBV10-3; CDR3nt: TGTGCCATCAGCCAGGGGGGAGAGACCCAGTACTTC; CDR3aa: CAISQGGETQYF
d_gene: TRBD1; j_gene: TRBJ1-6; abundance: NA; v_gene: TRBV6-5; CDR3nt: TGTGCCAGCACCTTACAGGGGGGGAATAATTCACCCCTCCACTTT; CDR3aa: CASTLQGGNNSPLHF
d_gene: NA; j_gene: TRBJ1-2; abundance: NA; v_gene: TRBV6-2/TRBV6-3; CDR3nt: TGTGCCAGCAGTTACGAGAAGCTATCGGGCTACACCTTC; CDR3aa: CASSYEKLSGYTF
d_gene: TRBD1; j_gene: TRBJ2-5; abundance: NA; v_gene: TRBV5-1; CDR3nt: TGCGCCAGCAGCCTTCGGGACAGCCAAGAGACCCAGTACTTC; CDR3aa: CASSLRDSQETQYF
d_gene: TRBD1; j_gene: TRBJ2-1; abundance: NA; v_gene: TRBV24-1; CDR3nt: TGTGCCACCAGGACAGGGTGGTTCTTC; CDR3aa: CATRTGWFF
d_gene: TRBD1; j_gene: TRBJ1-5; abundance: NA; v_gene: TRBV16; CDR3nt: TGTGCCAGCAGCCTGGGGACAGGGTCCTCGGCTCAGCCCCAGCATTTT; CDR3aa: CASSLGTGSSAQPQHF
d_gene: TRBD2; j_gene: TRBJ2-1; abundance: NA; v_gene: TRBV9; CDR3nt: TGTGCCAGCAGCCCGGGCTCTAGCGGGAGGGCCTACAATGAGCAGTTCTTC; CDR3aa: CASSPGSSGRAYNEQFF
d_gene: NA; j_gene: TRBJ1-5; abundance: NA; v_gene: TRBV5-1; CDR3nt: TGCGCCAGCAGCCCGGACACAAATCAGCCCCAGCATTTT; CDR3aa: CASSPDTNQPQHF
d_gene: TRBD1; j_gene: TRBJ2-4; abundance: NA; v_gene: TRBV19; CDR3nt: TGTGCCAGTAGTTTCCCGGGACAGGGGGCCAAAAACATTCAGTACTTC; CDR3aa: CASSFPGQGAKNIQYF
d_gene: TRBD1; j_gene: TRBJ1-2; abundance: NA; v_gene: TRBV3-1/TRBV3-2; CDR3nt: TGTGCCAGCAGCCAACAGACGCAGGGGGCCCCCTATGGCTACACCTTC; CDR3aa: CASSQQTQGAPYGYTF
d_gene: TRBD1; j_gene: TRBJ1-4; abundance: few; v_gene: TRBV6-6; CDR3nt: TGTGCCAGCAGTGCGACAGGGGCCAATGAAAAACTGTTTTTT; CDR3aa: CASSATGANEKLFF
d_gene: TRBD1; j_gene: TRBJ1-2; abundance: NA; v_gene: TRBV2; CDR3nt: TGTGCCAGCACTGCGACAGGGAACTATGGCTACACCTTC; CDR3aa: CASTATGNYGYTF
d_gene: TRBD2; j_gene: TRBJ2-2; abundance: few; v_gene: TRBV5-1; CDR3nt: TGCGCCAGCAGCTTGGCGGGGGGAGGCACCGGGGAGCTGTTTTTT; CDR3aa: CASSLAGGGTGELFF
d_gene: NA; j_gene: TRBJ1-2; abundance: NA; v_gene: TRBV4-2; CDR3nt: TGTGCCAGCAGCCAAGGGACAGCCTCTAACTATGGCTACACCTTC; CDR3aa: CASSQGTASNYGYTF
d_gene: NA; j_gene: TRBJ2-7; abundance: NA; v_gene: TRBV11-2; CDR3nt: TGTGCCAGCAGCTTAGGTTATGGGCAGATCTACGAGCAGTACTTC; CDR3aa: CASSLGYGQIYEQYF
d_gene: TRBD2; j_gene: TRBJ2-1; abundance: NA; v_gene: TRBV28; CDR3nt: TGTGCCAGCGAAGGGGCTAGCGGGAGACCGGAGAGCTCCTACAATGAGCAGTTCTTC; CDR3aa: CASEGASGRPESSYNEQFF
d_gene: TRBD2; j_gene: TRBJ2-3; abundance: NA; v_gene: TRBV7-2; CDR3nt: TGTGCCAGCAACGGGGGGTATCGCTTGGATACGCAGTATTTT; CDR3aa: CASNGGYRLDTQYF
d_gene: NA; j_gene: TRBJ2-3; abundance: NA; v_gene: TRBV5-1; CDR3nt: TGCGCCAGCAGCTTCGCTGGGGGCCTAGCGGTCACCAGGGGCACAGATACGCAGTATTTT; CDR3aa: CASSFAGGLAVTRGTDTQYF
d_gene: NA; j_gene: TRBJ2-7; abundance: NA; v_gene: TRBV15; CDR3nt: TGTGCCACCAGCAGGAGCGTGAGCGAGCAGTACTTC; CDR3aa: CATSRSVSEQYF
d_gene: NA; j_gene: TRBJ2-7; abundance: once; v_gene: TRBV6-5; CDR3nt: TGTGCCAGCAGGGTCAACCGGGATTCTACTAATGAGCAGTACTTC; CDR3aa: CASRVNRDSTNEQYF
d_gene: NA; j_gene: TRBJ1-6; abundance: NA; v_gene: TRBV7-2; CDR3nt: TGTGCCAGCAGCTCCAGGGGCGGTTCACCCCTCCACTTT; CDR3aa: CASSSRGGSPLHF
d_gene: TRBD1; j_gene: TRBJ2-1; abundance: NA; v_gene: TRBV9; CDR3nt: TGTGCCAGCAGCACAGGGGGGTATGAGCAGTTCTTC; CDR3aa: CASSTGGYEQFF
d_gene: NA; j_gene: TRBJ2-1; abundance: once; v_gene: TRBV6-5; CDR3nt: TGTGCCAGCAGTCGCCGGCGGAATGAGCAGTTCTTC; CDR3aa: CASSRRRNEQFF
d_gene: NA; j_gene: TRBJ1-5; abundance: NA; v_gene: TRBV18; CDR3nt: TGTGCCAGCTCACCAACCGGTACAGGCTACAATCAGCCCCAGCATTTT; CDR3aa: CASSPTGTGYNQPQHF
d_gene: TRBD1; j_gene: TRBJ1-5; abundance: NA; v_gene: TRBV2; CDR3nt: TGTGCCAGCCACACCGACAGGGGGCGAGACAATCAGCCCCAGCATTTT; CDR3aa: CASHTDRGRDNQPQHF
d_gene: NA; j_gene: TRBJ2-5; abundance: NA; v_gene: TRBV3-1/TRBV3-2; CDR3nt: TGTGCCAGCAGCCAGAGGGTGTTGGAGGTGACCCAGTACTTC; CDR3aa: CASSQRVLEVTQYF
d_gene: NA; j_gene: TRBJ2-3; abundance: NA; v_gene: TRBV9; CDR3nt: TGTGCCAGCAGCGTAATGACAGGCCGCACAGATACGCAGTATTTT; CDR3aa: CASSVMTGRTDTQYF
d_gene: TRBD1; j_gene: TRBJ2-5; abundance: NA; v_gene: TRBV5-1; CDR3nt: TGCGCCAGCAGCAACCGACCCTGGGACAGAGGAGAGACCCAGTACTTC; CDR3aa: CASSNRPWDRGETQYF
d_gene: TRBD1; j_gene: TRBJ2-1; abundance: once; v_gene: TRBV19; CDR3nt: TGTGCCAGTAGTCCGACCTCTTTACAGGGGGCCCCCTACAATGAGCAGTTCTTC; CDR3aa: CASSPTSLQGAPYNEQFF
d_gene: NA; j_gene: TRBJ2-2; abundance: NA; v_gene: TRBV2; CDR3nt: TGTGCCAGCAGTGAACAAATCCGGGACACCGGGGAGCTGTTTTTT; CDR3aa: CASSEQIRDTGELFF
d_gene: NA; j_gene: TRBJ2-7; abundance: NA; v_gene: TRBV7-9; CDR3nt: TGTGCCAGCAGCTTAGCGTTTCCATCCTACGAGCAGTACTTC; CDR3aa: CASSLAFPSYEQYF
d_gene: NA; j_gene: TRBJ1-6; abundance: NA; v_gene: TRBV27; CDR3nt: TGTGCCACTACAGGTTCACCCCTCCACTTT; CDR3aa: CATTGSPLHF
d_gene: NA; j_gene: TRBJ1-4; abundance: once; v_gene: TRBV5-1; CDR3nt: TGCGCCAGCAGCTTGGACAGGGCGGGCGAAAAACTGTTTTTT; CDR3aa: CASSLDRAGEKLFF
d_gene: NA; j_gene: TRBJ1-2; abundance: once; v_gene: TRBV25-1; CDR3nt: TGTGCCAGCAGTACCTTCACAGAGGGAGGTCACTATGGCTACACCTTC; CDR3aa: CASSTFTEGGHYGYTF
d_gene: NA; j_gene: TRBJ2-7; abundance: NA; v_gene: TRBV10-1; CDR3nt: TGCGCCAGCAGTTCTGACAGGTCCTACGAGCAGTACTTC; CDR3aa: CASSSDRSYEQYF
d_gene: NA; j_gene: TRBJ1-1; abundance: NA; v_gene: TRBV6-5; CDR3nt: TGTGCAAGCCCCGGGATTATGAACACTGAAGCTTTCTTT; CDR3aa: CASPGIMNTEAFF
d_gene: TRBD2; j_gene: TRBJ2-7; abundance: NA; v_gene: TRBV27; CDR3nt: TGTGCCAGCAGTTCGTTAGCGGGGGCGCACTACGAGCAGTACTTC; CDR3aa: CASSSLAGAHYEQYF
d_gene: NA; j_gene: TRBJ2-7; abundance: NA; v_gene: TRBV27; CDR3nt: TGTGCCAGCAGTTCCGACAGGTCCCGACCTGGCCACGAGCAGTACTTC; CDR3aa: CASSSDRSRPGHEQYF
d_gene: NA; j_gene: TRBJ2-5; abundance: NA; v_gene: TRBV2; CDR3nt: TGTGCCAGCAGTGTAAACAGGGAAGAGACCCAGTACTTC; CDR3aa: CASSVNREETQYF
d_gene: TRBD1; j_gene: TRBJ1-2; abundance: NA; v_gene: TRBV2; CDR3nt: TGTGCCAGGACTTGGACAGGGGGCGCCTATGGCTACACCTTC; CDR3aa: CARTWTGGAYGYTF
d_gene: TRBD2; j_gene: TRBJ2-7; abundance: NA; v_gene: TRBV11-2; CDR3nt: TGTGCCAGCAGCTTACCAGGGACTAGCGGGTACAACGAGCAGTACTTC; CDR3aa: CASSLPGTSGYNEQYF
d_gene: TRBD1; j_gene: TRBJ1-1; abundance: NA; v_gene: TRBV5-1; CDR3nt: TGCGCCAGCAGCTTGGCGGAAGGGGGCTACACTGAAGCTTTCTTT; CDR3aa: CASSLAEGGYTEAFF
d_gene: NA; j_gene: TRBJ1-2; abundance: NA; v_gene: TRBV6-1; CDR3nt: TGTGCCAGCAGTGAGGGGGGAAACTATGGCTACACCTTC; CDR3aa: CASSEGGNYGYTF
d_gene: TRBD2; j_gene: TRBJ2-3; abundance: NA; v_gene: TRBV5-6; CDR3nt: TGTGCCAGCAGCGTCCGATTTCGAGGGAGGGCCCCTGATACGCAGTATTTT; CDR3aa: CASSVRFRGRAPDTQYF
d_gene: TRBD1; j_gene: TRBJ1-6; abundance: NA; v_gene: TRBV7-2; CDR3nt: TGTGCCAGCAGCCTCGGGGGGACAGGGGTAACACCCCTCCACTTT; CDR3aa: CASSLGGTGVTPLHF
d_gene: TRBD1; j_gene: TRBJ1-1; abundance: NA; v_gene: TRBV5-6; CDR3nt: TGTGCCAGCAGCGAGGACAGGTGGATGACTGAAGCTTTCTTT; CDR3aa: CASSEDRWMTEAFF
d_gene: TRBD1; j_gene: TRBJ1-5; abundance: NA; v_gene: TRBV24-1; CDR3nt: TGTGCCACCAGTGATCCCCCAGATTTTGGGGACAGGAGACTTAGCAATCAGCCCCAGCATTTT; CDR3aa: CATSDPPDFGDRRLSNQPQHF
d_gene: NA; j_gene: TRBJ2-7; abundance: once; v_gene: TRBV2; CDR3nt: TGTGCCAGCAGTGAAGCCCAGGGCGAGCAGTACTTC; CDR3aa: CASSEAQGEQYF
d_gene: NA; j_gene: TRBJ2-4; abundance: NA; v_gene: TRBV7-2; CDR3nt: TGTGCCAGCAGCGCAACAGGGGCCAAAAACATTCAGTACTTC; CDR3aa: CASSATGAKNIQYF